Listed below are T cell receptor beta chains from one sample, sequenced in a study of T cell changes during pregnancy in multiple sclerosis. Libraries were prepared by immunoSEQ multiplex PCR; TCRdb keeps only in-frame clonotypes and omits some of them. Of around 80,000 clones in the sample, about 91% were seen once. Sample: peripheral blood, taken before pregnancy. The source of these receptors is a female donor with multiple sclerosis, enrolled in a pregnancy study. Both conserved end residues are part of each CDR3. Clone size is stated in some rows and not others, as once, few, many or a class when expanded.

size	V	J	CDR3
few	TRBV6-6	TRBJ1-2	CASREYGYTF
.	TRBV7-2	TRBJ2-1	CASSFGTGLVNEQFF
.	TRBV29-1	TRBJ1-1	CSVDEDRGAANTEAFF
.	TRBV7-8	TRBJ1-2	CASSLGHRDYGYTF
once	TRBV6-5	TRBJ2-2	CASSFITGQFGELFF
.	TRBV6-1	TRBJ1-5	CASCLGAFNQPQHF
.	TRBV18	TRBJ1-5	CASSLHSEGQPQHF
.	TRBV27	TRBJ2-7	CASGWGRNEQYF
.	TRBV4-3	TRBJ1-1	CASSQGWGGEAFF
.	TRBV6-1	TRBJ2-3	CASSDSHPTDTQYF
.	TRBV4-3	TRBJ2-5	CASSPYRGMGETQYF
.	TRBV4-1	TRBJ2-7	CASSLSRDFAYEQYF
.	TRBV19	TRBJ2-1	CASSITGVSYNEQFF
.	TRBV20-1	TRBJ1-2	CSASDGGYTF
.	TRBV6-5	TRBJ2-7	CASSYSSGSTKYF
.	TRBV30	TRBJ1-2	CAWSVKGPYGYTF
.	TRBV4-2	TRBJ2-3	CASSQFAETSTDTQYF
.	TRBV28	TRBJ1-6	CASSQNEGGLDSPLHF
.	TRBV11-3	TRBJ2-5	CASSSAGTSGQETQYF
.	TRBV27	TRBJ2-7	CASSLVGGRDEQYF
.	TRBV2	TRBJ2-3	CASSKGALAGSTDTQYF
.	TRBV2	TRBJ2-7	CASSLVGTPRRYF
.	TRBV27	TRBJ2-7	CASSFSSGNYEQYF
.	TRBV28	TRBJ1-2	CASSSGLRGYTF
once	TRBV11-3	TRBJ2-1	CASSLSYNEQFF
.	TRBV2	TRBJ2-1	CASSESGTGRDNEQFF
.	TRBV18	TRBJ2-1	CASSLKPTGTTPRETSYNEQFF
.	TRBV4-1	TRBJ1-2	CASSQTQGYYGYTF
.	TRBV19	TRBJ1-5	CASSTDRGPQPQHF
once	TRBV28	TRBJ1-5	CASSFPAGVDSNQPQHF
once	TRBV2	TRBJ2-3	CASLLAGGPDTQYF
once	TRBV7-9	TRBJ1-1	CASSPRQGSNTEAFF
.	TRBV6-5	TRBJ1-1	CASSYRDRGEAFF
.	TRBV30	TRBJ1-4	CAWSVGGGTHSEKLFF
.	TRBV29-1	TRBJ2-7	CSVASRQGGAAYEQYF